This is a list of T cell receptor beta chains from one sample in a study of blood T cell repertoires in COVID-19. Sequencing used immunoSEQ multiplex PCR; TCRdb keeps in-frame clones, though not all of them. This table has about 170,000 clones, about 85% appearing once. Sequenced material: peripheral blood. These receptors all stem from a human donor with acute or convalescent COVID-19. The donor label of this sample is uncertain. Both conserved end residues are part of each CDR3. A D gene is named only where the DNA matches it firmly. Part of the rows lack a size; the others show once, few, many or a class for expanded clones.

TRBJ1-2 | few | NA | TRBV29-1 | TGCAGCGTTGGGACCGACGGGGGGAGGGGCTACACCTTC | CSVGTDGGRGYTF
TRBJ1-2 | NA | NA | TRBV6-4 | TGTGCCAGCAGTGAAAAAGAGGGAATAGGTGGCTACACCTTC | CASSEKEGIGGYTF
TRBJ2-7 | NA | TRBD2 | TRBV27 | TGTGCCAGCAGTACACTAGCGGGGTTTATCTACGAGCAGTACTTC | CASSTLAGFIYEQYF
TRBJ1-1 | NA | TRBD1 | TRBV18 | TGTGCCAGCTCACCAGGAGCAGGGGGCTCGGGCACTGAAGCTTTCTTT | CASSPGAGGSGTEAFF
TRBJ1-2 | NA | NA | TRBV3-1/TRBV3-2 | TGTGCCAGCAGCCCCCGGACAGCCGCAAAGGGGGTGGGCTATGGCTACACCTTC | CASSPRTAAKGVGYGYTF
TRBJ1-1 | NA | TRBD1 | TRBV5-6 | TGTGCCAGCAGCTTAGGACCGACAGGGTCCAACACTGAAGCTTTCTTT | CASSLGPTGSNTEAFF
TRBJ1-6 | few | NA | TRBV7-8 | TGTGCCAGCAGCTTACGTCCAGATTCACCCCTCCACTTT | CASSLRPDSPLHF
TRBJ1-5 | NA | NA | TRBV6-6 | TGTGCCAGCAGTACCTTCAGGGGTGGCAATCAGCCCCAGCATTTT | CASSTFRGGNQPQHF
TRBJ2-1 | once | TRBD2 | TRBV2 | TGTGCCAGCAGCGGTGGACTAGCGGGGGGATCAGACGTCTCCTACAATGAGCAGTTCTTC | CASSGGLAGGSDVSYNEQFF
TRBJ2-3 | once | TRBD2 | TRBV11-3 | TGTGCCAGCAGCACACGGGGGGGCCCCGATACGCAGTATTTT | CASSTRGGPDTQYF
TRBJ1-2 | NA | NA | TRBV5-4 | TGTGCCAGCAGCTTGGGGCGGGGGCAACGTGGCTACACCTTC | CASSLGRGQRGYTF
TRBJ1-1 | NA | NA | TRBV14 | TGTGCCAGCAGCCAATCTGTGAACACTGAAGCTTTCTTT | CASSQSVNTEAFF
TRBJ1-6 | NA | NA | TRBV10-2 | TGCGCCAGCAGTGAGTCATTAGGGGTGTATAATTCACCCCTCCACTTT | CASSESLGVYNSPLHF
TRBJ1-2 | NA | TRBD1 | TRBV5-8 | TGTGCCAGCCGCCTGACAGGGGGGTCGCACTACACCTTC | CASRLTGGSHYTF
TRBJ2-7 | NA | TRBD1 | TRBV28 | TGTGCCAGCAGTTCCCGGTACAGGGGCCTCGACGAGCAGTACTTC | CASSSRYRGLDEQYF
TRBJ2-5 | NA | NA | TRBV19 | TGTGCCAGTAGTATAGGTCCCTGGGGGGCCCAGTACTTC | CASSIGPWGAQYF